The TCR beta chain described here comes from a study of cytomegalovirus exposure and HLA in healthy donors. On this clone: The antigen is not known. This sample includes further DNA sequences coding for the same CDR3.

Study-level results: The study designated over 150 TCR beta chains cytomegalovirus-associated. Reported performance of the classifier showed diagnosis of cytomegalovirus status with high specificity and sensitivity.

TCRdb's copy holds only in-frame clones and misses some; the assay was immunoSEQ multiplex PCR. This table has 55,000 to 65,000 clones, just over 90% appearing once. While the first cohort had fewer than 850 subjects, the donors belonged to the separate validation cohort of 100 to 150 subjects. The CDR3 totals 13 residues. The V and J ends lost 5 bases and 2 bases respectively, with 9 bases between them. CDR1 MNHEY and CDR2 SVGAGI come from the germline V gene. Material: PBMCs. This chain links TRBV6-5 with TRBJ1-1; D gene uncertain. The sequence derives from a man in his late teens or twenties in good health and CMV-seronegative. The CDR3 nucleotides read TGTGCCAGCAGTCCGGGTGCCAACACTGAAGCTTTCTTT. It is translated as CASSPGANTEAFF.